The T cell receptor (beta chain) under discussion was sequenced for a study of OX40 agonist ivuxolimab in advanced cancers. Study-level information: Cohort: about 82% men, mean age approximately 66, aged about 20 to 90.

The V gene lost 1 base and the J gene lost 6 bases, with 13 bases spanning the gap. CDR3 length equals 14 residues. Germline loops: CDR1 MNHEY, CDR2 SMNVEV (reference sequence). In regard to this clone: The antigen remains unidentified.

Study-wide results and caveats: Antigen specificity remained undetermined for the expanded peripheral T cells.

Data came from immunoSEQ multiplex PCR; TCRdb stores just in-frame clones and leaves some out. There are tens of thousands of clones in the sample; roughly nine tenths occur only once, and around 0.99% lies in the top ten. The chain uses TRBV27 and TRBJ2-7, with a possible D match to TRBD1 (5 bases). The sample was CD4+ or CD8+ T cells sorted from blood, taken in a trial of the OX40 agonist ivuxolimab. This clonotype originated in an adult with an advanced solid tumor such as melanoma, head and neck, liver or kidney cancer. The CDR3 sequence is CASSLYPGRFEQYF. The CDR3 DNA sequence: TGTGCCAGCAGTTTATATCCAGGGCGGTTCGAGCAGTACTTC.